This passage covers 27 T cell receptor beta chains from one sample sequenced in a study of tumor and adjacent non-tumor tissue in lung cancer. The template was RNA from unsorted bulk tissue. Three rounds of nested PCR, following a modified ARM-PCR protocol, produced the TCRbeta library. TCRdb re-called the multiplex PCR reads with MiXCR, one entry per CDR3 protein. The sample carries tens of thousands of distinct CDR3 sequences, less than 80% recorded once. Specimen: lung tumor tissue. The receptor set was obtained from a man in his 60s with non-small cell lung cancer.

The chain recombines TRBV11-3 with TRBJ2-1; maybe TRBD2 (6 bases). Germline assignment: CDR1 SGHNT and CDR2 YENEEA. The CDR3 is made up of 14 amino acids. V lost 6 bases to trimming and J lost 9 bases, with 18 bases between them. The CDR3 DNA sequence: TGTGCCAGCAGACGGACTACCATGTATACTGAGCAGTTCTTC. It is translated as CASRRTTMYTEQFF.

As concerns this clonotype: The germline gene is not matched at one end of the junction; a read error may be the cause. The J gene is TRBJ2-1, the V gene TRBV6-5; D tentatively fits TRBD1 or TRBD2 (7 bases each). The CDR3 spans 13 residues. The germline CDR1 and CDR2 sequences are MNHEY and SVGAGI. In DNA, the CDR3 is TGTGCCGGCAGTTACCAGGGGGGGAATGTGCAGTTCTTC. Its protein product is CAGSYQGGNVQFF.

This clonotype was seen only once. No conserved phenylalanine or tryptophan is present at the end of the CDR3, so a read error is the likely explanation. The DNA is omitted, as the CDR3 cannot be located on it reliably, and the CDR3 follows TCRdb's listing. CDR3: CASSFPGGAYEHYS. This chain links TRBV11-1 with TRBJ2-7; the table's D call TRBD1 went unverified against the DNA. Counting both end residues, the CDR3 totals 14 amino acids. Germline loops: CDR1 SGHAT, CDR2 FQDESV (reference sequence).

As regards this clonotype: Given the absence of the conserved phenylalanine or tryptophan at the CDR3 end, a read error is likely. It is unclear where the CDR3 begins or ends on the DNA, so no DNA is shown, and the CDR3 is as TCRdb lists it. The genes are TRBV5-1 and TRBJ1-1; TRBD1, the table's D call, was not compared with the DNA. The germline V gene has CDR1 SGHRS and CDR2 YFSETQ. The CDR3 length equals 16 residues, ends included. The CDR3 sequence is CASSFTPSTGNTEAIY.

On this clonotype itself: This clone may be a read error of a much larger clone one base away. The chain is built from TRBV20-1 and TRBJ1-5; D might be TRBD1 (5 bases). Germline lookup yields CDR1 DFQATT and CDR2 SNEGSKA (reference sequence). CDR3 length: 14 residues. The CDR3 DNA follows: TGCAGTGCAATGGAGGGGTATGGCAATCAGTCCCAGCATTTT. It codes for CSAMEGYGNQSQHF.

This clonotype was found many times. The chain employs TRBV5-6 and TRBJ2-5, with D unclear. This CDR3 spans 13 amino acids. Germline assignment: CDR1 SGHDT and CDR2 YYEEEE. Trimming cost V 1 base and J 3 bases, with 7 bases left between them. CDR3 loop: CASSLLGEETQYF. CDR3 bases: TGTGCCAGCAGCTTGTTAGGAGAAGAGACCCAGTACTTC.

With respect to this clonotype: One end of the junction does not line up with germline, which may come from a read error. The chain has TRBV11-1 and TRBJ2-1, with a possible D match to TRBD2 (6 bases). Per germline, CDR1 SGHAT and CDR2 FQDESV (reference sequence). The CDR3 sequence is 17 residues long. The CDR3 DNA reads TGTGCCAGCAGCCCCCGAGGCGGACTAACGGACCACAATGAGCAGTTCTTT. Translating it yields CASSPRGGLTDHNEQFF.

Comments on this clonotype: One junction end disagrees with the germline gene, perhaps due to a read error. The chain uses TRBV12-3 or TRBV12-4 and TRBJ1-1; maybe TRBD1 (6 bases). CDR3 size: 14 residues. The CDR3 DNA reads TGTGCCAGCACCCCCGGGGGGGCTGTCACTGAACCTTTCTTT. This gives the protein CASTPGGAVTEPFF.

The chain's CDR3 is CASRETGVVSGELFF. CDR3 DNA sequence: TGTGCCAGCAGGGAGACGGGAGTTGTTTCTGGGGAGCTGTTTTTT. This sequence joins TRBV6-2 or TRBV6-3 and TRBJ2-2, with a tentative D call TRBD2 (6 bases). Germline V gene sequence: CDR1 MNHEY, CDR2 SVGEGT. V shed 6 bases and J shed 8 bases, with 19 bases lying between them. The CDR3 runs 15 residues.

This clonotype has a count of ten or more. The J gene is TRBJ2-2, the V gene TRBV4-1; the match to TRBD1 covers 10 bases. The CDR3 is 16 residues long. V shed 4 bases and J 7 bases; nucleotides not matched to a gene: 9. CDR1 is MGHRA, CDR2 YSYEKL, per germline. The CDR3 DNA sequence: TGCGCCAGCAGCCTGCCCGGGACAGGGGTTGGCGGGGAGCTGTTTTTT. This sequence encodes CASSLPGTGVGGELFF.

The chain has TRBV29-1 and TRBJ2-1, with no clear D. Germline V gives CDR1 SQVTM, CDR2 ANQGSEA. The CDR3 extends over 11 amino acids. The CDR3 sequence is CCLQNYNEQFF. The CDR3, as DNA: TGCTGCCTACAAAATTACAATGAGCAGTTCTTC.

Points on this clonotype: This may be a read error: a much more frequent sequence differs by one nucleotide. This CDR3 reads CASRTPRQGSPQHF. The CDR3 DNA sequence: TGTGCCAGCAGAACACCGAGACAGGGGAGTCCCCAGCATTTT. The chain uses TRBV28 and TRBJ1-5; 8 positions match TRBD1. This CDR3 is 14 amino acids long. J lost 10 bases, V lost 6 bases, and 11 bases had no gene match. Germline loops: CDR1 MDHEN, CDR2 SYDVKM.

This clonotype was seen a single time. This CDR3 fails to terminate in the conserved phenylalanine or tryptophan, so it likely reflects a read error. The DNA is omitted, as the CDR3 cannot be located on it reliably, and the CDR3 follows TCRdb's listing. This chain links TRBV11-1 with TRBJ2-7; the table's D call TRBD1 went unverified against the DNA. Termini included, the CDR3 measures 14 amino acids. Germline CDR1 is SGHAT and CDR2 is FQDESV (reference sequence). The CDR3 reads CAGSFPGGVYEEYL.

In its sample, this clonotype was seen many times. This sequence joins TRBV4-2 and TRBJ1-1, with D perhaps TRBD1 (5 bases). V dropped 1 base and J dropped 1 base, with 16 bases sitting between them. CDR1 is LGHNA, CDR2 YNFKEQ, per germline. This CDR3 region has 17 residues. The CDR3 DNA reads TGTGCCAGCAGCCAAGCGACCCAGGGTATGGGGAACACTGAAGCTTTCTTT. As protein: CASSQATQGMGNTEAFF.

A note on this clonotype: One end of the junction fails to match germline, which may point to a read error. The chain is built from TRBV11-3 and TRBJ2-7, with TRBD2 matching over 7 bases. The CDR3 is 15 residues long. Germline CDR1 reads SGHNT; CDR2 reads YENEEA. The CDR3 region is CARRRASGSSYEHYF. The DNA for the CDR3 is TGTGCCAGAAGGAGGGCTAGCGGAAGCTCCTACGAGCACTACTTC.

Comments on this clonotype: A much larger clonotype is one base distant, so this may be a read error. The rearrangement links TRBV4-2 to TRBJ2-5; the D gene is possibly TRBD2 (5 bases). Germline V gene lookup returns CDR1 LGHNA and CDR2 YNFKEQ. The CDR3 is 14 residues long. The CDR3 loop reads CASSQRGSMETRYF. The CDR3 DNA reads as TGTGCCAGCAGCCAACGAGGGAGTATGGAGACCCGGTACTTC.

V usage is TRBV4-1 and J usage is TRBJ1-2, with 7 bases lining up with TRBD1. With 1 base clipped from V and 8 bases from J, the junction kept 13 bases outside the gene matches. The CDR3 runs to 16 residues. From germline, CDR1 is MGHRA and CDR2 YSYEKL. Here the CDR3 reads CASSQVSPDRAGGYTF. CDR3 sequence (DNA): TGCGCCAGCAGCCAAGTAAGCCCTGACAGGGCTGGCGGCTACACCTTC.

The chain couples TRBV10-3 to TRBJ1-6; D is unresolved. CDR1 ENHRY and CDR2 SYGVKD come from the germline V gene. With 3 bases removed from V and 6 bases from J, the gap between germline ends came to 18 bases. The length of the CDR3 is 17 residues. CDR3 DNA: TGTGCCATCAGTGACTCGAGACCGAGGAACTTTAATTCACCCCTCCACTTT. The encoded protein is CAISDSRPRNFNSPLHF.

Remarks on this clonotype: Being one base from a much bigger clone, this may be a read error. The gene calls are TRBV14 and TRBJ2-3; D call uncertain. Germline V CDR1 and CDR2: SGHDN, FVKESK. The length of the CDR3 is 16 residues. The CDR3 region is CVSSQETLVSTDTQYF. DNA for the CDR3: TGTGTCAGCAGCCAGGAGACTCTCGTCAGCACAGATACGCAGTATTTT.

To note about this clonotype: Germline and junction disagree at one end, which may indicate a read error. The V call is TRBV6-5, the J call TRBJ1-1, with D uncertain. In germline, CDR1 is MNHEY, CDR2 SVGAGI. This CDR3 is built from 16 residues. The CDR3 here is CASSNSVRTLNTAAFF. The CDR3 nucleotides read TGTGCCAGCAGTAACTCGGTCAGGACCTTGAACACTGCAGCTTTCTTT.

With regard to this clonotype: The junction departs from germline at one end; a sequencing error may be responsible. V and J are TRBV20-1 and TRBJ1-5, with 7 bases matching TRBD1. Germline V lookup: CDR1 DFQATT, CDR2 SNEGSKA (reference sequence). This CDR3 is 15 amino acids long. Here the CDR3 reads CSATETGTGNQPQYF. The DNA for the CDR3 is TGCAGTGCTACCGAGACAGGGACGGGCAATCAGCCCCAGTATTTC.

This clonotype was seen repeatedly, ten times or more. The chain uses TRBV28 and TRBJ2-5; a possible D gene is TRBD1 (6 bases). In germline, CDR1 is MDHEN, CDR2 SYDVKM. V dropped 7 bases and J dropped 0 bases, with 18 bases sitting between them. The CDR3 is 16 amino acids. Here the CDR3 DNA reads TGTGCCAGCAACCAATTCGGGACACAGAACCAAGAGACCCAGTACTTC. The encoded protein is CASNQFGTQNQETQYF.

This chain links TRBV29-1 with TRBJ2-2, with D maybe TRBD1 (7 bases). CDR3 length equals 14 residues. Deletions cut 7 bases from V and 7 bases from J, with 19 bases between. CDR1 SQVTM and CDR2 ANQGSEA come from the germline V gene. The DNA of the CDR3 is TGCAGCGCAGTCCAGCAGGGGGGCTTCGGGGAGCTGTTTTTT. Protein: CSAVQQGGFGELFF.

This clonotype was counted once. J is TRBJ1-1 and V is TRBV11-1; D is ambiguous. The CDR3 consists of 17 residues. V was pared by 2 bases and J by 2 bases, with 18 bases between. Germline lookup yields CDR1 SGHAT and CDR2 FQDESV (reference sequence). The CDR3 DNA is TGTGCCAGCAGCTTATTCAGGAGCAGCGCAGTTAACACTGAAGCTTTCTTT. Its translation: CASSLFRSSAVNTEAFF.

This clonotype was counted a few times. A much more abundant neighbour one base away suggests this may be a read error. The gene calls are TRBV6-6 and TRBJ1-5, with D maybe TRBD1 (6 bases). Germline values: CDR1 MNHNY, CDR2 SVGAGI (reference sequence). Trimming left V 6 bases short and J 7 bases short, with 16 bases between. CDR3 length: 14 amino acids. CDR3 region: CASRNQGIGQPQHF. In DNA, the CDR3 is TGTGCCAGCAGAAATCAGGGGATCGGGCAGCCCCAGCATTTT.

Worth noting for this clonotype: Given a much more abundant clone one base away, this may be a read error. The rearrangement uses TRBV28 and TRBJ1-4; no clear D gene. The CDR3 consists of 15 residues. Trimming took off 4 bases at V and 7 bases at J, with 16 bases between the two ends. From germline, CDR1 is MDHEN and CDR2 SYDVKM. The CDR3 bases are TGTGCCAGCAGTTCCGGCCCGTCTTTTCGTGAAAAACTGTTTTTT. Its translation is CASSSGPSFREKLFF.

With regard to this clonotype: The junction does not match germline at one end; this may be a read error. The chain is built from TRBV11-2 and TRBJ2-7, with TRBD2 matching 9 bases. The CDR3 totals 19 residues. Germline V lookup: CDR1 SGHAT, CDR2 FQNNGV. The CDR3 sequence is CAISLDFLAGQKWGVDQYF. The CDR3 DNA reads TGTGCCATCAGCTTAGATTTTCTAGCGGGACAAAAATGGGGCGTCGATCAGTACTTT.